This TCR beta chain came from a study of T cell changes during pregnancy in multiple sclerosis. There are 15 residues in the CDR3. CDR1 and CDR2 (germline): GTSNPN, SVGIG (reference sequence). The repertoire was sequenced with immunoSEQ multiplex PCR; TCRdb's copy has only in-frame clones and lacks some. The profile shows fewer than 100,000 clones, about 93% of them singletons. The sequence came from a female donor in good health, enrolled as a control in a pregnancy study. V usage is TRBV30 and J usage is TRBJ2-5, with 12 bases that match TRBD1. The tail of the sequence fits TRBJ2-7 better, so the J call may be wrong. The sequencing used peripheral blood, collected after pregnancy. CDR3 loop: CAWSAGTGGLDEQYF. The CDR3, as DNA: TGTGCCTGGAGCGCCGGGACAGGGGGCTTGGACGAGCAGTACTTC.